A selection of T cell receptor beta chains follows, all from one sample in a study of T cells in localized non-small cell lung cancer. Clones were read by immunoSEQ multiplex PCR, and TCRdb kept only the in-frame ones, dropping some. The table has roughly 84,000 clones, more than 75% seen once. The sample in question was peripheral blood, obtained before any cancer treatment. The receptor set was obtained from a woman aged 35 to 69 with stage I squamous cell lung carcinoma. Both conserved end residues are part of each CDR3. A D gene is named only where the DNA matches it firmly. Rows give clone size only sometimes, using once, few, many, or a class for an expanded clone.

V	D	J	size	DNA	CDR3
TRBV9	.	TRBJ2-7	.	TGTGCCAGCAGCGTAGGAACGGGCGGGGCCTCCTACGAGCAGTACTTC	CASSVGTGGASYEQYF
TRBV4-1	.	TRBJ2-7	.	TGCGCCAGCAGCCAAGAACGATATTACGAGCAGTACTTC	CASSQERYYEQYF
TRBV5-6	.	TRBJ2-7	.	TGTGCCAGCAGGGACACAGGGGAGGCCTACGAGCAGTACTTC	CASRDTGEAYEQYF
TRBV5-1	.	TRBJ2-3	.	TGCGCCAGCAGCTTGGGTGAGTCCACAGATACGCAGTATTTT	CASSLGESTDTQYF
TRBV6-5	TRBD1	TRBJ1-2	.	TGTGCCAGCAGTGGCCCCGGGACAGGGACCTATGGCTACACCTTC	CASSGPGTGTYGYTF
TRBV7-9	.	TRBJ1-2	.	TGTGCCAGCAGCTTCGAAGTTCGCAGGGAAGGGGGAGGCTACACCTTC	CASSFEVRREGGGYTF
TRBV6-1	TRBD1	TRBJ1-2	.	TGTGCCAGCACCCAAGGTTGGGACAGCTATGGCTACACCTTC	CASTQGWDSYGYTF
TRBV12-5	TRBD2	TRBJ2-3	few	TGTGCTAGTGGTTTAAACGGGGGGGCAGATACGCAGTATTTT	CASGLNGGADTQYF
TRBV12-1	.	TRBJ2-7	.	TGTGCCAGCAGCTTTTACCGGGGTTTCTCCTACGAGCAGTACTTC	CASSFYRGFSYEQYF
TRBV5-6	.	TRBJ1-1	once	TGTGCCAGCAGCCCGGGTGGGGGAGTGAGGACTGAAGCTTTCTTT	CASSPGGGVRTEAFF
TRBV7-3	.	TRBJ2-3	.	TGTGCCAGCAGCTTATGGGGCGGGCCAAAACTCACAGATACGCAGTATTTT	CASSLWGGPKLTDTQYF
TRBV30	.	TRBJ1-1	.	TGTGCCTGGAAGCCCGGGGCTTTCTTT	CAWKPGAFF
TRBV30	.	TRBJ1-5	once	TGTGCCTGGAACAGGGTCGCGGATCAGCCCCAGCATTTT	CAWNRVADQPQHF
TRBV6-6	TRBD2	TRBJ2-7	.	TGTGCCAGCAGAGCACGACTAGCGGGGGTATACGAGCAGTACTTC	CASRARLAGVYEQYF
TRBV10-2	TRBD1	TRBJ2-7	.	TGCGCCAGCAGCCTAACCGGGACAGCCTACGAGCAGTACTTC	CASSLTGTAYEQYF
TRBV6-1	TRBD1	TRBJ1-1	.	TGTGCCAGCAGTGATCCCATTGCGACAGGGGTCACTGAAGCTTTCTTT	CASSDPIATGVTEAFF
TRBV15	TRBD2	TRBJ2-1	once	TGTGCCACCAGCAGAGATAGACCAGCGGGGGGCCACAATGAGCAGTTCTTC	CATSRDRPAGGHNEQFF
TRBV7-3	TRBD2	TRBJ2-3	.	TGTGCCAGCAGCTCAAGAAGCGGGGGCACAGATACGCAGTATTTT	CASSSRSGGTDTQYF
TRBV9	.	TRBJ2-2	once	TGTGCCAGCAGCGTAGATCCGGGGACGAACACCGGGGAGCTGTTTTTT	CASSVDPGTNTGELFF
TRBV4-2	TRBD2	TRBJ2-1	.	TGTGCCAGCAGCCAAGAGGCTAGCGGGTACAATGAGCAGTTCTTC	CASSQEASGYNEQFF
TRBV7-3	.	TRBJ1-1	.	TGTGCCAGCGGGGGGGCAGTGAACACTGAAGCTTTCTTT	CASGGAVNTEAFF
TRBV2	.	TRBJ2-3	.	TGTGCCAGCACTAGGCAGGGCGGCACAGATACGCAGTATTTT	CASTRQGGTDTQYF
TRBV6-4	.	TRBJ1-6	.	TGTGCCAGCAGTGACTACTCCTATAATTCACCCCTCCACTTT	CASSDYSYNSPLHF
TRBV7-9	.	TRBJ2-5	.	TGTGCCACTGGAAGGCAAGAGACCCAGTACTTC	CATGRQETQYF
TRBV29-1	.	TRBJ2-1	.	TGCAGCGTTGACAGGGTGTACAATGAGCAGTTCTTC	CSVDRVYNEQFF
TRBV30	.	TRBJ1-3	.	TGTGCCTGGAGTTTATCAGGGTTCTGGGGAAACACCATATATTTT	CAWSLSGFWGNTIYF
TRBV5-4	.	TRBJ1-1	once	TGTGCCAGCAGCCAGTATCAGGGGTTCAACACTGAAGCTTTCTTT	CASSQYQGFNTEAFF
TRBV10-3	TRBD1	TRBJ1-5	.	TGTGCCATCAGTGAGGGGACAGGCCTATCCAATCAGCCCCAGCATTTT	CAISEGTGLSNQPQHF